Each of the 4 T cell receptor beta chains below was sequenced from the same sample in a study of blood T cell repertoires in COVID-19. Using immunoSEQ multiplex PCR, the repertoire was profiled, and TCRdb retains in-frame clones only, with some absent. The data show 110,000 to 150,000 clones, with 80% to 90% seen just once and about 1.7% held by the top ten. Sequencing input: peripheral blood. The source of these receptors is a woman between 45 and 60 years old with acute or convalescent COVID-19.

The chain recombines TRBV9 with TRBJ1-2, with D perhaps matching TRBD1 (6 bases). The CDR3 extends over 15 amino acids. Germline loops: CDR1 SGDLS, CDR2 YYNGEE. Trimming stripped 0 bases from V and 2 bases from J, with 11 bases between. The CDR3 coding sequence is TGTGCCAGCAGCGTAGGTGCAGGGGACAACTATGGCTACACCTTC. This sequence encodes CASSVGAGDNYGYTF. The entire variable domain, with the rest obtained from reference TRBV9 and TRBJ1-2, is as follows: DSGVTQTPKHLITATGQRVTLRCSPRSGDLSVYWYQQSLDQGLQFLIQYYNGEERAKGNILERFSAQQFPDLHSELNLSSLELGDSALYFCASSVGAGDNYGYTFGSGTRLTVV.

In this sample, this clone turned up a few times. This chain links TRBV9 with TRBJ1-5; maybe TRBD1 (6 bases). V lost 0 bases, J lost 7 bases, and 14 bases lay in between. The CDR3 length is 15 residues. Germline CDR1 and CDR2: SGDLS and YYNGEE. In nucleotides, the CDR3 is TGTGCCAGCAGCGTAGGGAGGACAGTTGGGCAGCCCCAGCATTTT. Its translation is CASSVGRTVGQPQHF.

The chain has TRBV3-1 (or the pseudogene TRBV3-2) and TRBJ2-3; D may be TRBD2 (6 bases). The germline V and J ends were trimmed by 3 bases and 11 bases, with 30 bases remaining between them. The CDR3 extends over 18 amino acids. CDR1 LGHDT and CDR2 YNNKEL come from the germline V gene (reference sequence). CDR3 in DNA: TGTGCCAGCAGCCAGAGTGTGCACCAGCGGGTTCCCCCACCGCAGCAGTATTTT. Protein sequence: CASSQSVHQRVPPPQQYF.

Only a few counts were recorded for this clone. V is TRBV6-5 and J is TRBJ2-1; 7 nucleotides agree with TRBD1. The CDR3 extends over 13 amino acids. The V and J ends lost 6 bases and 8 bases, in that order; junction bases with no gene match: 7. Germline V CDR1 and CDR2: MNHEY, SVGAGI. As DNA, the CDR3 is TGTGCCAGCAGCTCCCAGGGGGTGGATGAGCAGTTCTTC. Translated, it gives CASSSQGVDEQFF.